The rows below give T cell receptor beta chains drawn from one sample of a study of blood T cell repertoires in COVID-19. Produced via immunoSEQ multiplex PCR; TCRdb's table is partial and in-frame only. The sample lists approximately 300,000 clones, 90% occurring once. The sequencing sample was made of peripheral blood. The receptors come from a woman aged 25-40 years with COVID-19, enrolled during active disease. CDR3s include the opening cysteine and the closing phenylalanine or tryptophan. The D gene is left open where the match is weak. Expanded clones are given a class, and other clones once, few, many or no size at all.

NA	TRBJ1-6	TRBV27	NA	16	TGTGCCAGCAGTTTATCTGGGGGGTCCTATAATTCACCCCTCCACTTT	CASSLSGGSYNSPLHF
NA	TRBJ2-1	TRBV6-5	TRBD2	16	TGTGCCAGCAGTTACTGGCTAGCGGGAGGGACTAATGAGCAGTTCTTC	CASSYWLAGGTNEQFF
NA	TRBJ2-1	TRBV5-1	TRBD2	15	TGCGCCAGCAGCTTGGTGACGGGAGGTGAAGGTGAGCAGTTCTTC	CASSLVTGGEGEQFF
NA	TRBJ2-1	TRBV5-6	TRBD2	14	TGTGCCAGCAGCTTGGTCGGGACTAGCAATGAGCAGTTCTTC	CASSLVGTSNEQFF
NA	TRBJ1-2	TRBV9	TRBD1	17	TGTGCCAGCAGCGTAGGAGTAGACAGGGCAGGGGACTATGGCTACACCTTC	CASSVGVDRAGDYGYTF
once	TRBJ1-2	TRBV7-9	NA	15	TGTGCCAGCAGCCCTACAGGGAAACGGTTCTATGGCTACACCTTC	CASSPTGKRFYGYTF
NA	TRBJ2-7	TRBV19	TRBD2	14	TGTGCCAGTAGTCCTGGTGGGGGGGGCTACGAGCAGTACTTC	CASSPGGGGYEQYF
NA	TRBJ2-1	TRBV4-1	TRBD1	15	TGCGCCAGCAGCCAAGATGGACAGGGGAGGAATGAGCAGTTCTTC	CASSQDGQGRNEQFF
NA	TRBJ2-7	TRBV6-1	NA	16	TGTGCCAGCAGTGGAGTCGGGACACCCTACACCTACGAGCAGTACTTC	CASSGVGTPYTYEQYF
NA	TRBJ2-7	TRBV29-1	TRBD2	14	TGCAGCGTTGGGTACTTAGCGGGTTCCTACGAGCAGTACTTC	CSVGYLAGSYEQYF
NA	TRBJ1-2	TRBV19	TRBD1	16	TGTGCCAGTAGTCCCCGCGGACAGGGGGGCGATTATGGCTACACCTTC	CASSPRGQGGDYGYTF
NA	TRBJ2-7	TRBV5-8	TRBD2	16	TGTGCCAGCAGCAGGCGACTAGCGGGAGGGCCAAGCGAGCAGTACTTC	CASSRRLAGGPSEQYF
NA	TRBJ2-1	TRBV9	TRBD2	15	TGTGCCAGCAGCTCGCGGGGGAGCTCCTACAATGAGCAGTTCTTC	CASSSRGSSYNEQFF
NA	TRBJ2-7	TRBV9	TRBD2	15	TGTGCCAGCACGGCCGGGACTAGCGGGAGAAACGAGCAGTACTTC	CASTAGTSGRNEQYF
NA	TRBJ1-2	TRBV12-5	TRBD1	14	TGTGCTAGTGGTTTCGGGACAGGCAACTATGGCTACACCTTC	CASGFGTGNYGYTF
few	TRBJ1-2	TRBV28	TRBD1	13	TGTGCCAGCAGCTCCGGGACAGACTATGGCTACACCTTC	CASSSGTDYGYTF
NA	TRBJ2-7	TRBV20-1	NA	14	TGCAGTGCTAGTGTTCAGGGCGCACGGTACGAGCAGTACTTC	CSASVQGARYEQYF
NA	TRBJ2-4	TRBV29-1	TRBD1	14	TGCAGCGTTCGGACAGGGGGAGCCAAAAACATTCAGTACTTC	CSVRTGGAKNIQYF
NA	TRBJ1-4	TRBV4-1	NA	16	TGCGCCAGCAGCCAAGCGCCCGCGCCCCGGGGAGAAAAACTGTTTTTT	CASSQAPAPRGEKLFF
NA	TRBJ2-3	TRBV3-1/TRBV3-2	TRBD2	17	TGTGCCAGCAGCCAAGGAACCTACGGGAGGGTTTCGGATACGCAGTATTTT	CASSQGTYGRVSDTQYF
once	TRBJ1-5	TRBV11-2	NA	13	TGTGCCAGCAGCTTATCGGGGTATCAGCCCCAGCATTTT	CASSLSGYQPQHF
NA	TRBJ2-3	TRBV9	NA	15	TGTGCCAGCAGCGTAGAGGGGATAAGCACAGATACGCAGTATTTT	CASSVEGISTDTQYF
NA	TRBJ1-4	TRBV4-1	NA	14	TGCGCCAGCAGCCAAGTAGGGGGTGGGGAAAAACTGTTTTTT	CASSQVGGGEKLFF